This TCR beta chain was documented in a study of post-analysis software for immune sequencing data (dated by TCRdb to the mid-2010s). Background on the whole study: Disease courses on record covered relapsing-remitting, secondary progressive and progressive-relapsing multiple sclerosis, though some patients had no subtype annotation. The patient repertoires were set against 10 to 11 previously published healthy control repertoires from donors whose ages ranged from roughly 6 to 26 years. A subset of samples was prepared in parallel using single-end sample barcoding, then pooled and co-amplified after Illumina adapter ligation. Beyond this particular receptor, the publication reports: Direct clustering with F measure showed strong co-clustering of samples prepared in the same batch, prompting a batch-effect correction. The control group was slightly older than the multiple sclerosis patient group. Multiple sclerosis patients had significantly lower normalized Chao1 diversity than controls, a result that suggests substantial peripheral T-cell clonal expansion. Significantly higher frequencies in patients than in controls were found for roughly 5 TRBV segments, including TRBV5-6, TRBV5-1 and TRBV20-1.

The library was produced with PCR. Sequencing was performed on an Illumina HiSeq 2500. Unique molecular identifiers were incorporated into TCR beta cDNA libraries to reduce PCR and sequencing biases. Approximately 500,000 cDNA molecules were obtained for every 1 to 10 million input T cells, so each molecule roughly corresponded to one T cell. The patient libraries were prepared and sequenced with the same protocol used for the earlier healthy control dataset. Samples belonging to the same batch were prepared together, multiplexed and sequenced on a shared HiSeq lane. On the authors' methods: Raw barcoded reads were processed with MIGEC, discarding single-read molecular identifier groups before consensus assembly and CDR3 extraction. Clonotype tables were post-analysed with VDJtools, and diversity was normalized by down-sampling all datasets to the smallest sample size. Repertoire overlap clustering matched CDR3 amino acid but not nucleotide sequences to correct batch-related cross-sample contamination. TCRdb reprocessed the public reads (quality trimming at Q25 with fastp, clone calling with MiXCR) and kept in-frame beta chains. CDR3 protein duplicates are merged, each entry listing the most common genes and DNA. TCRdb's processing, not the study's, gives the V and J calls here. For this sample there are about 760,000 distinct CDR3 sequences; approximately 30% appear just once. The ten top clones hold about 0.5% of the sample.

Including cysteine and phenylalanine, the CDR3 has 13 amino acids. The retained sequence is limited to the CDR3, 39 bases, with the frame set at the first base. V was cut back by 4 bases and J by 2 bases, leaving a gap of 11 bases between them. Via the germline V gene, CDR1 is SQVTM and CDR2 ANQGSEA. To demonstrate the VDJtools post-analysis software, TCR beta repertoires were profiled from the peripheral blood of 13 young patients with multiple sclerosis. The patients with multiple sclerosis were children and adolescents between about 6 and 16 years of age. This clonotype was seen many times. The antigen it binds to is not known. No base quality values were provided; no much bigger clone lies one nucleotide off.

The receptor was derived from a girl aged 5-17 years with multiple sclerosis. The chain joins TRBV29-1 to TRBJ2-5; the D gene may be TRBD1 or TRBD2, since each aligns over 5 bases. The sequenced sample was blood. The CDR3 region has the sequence CSVVGAGQETQYF. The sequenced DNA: TGCAGCGTTGTCGGGGCAGGACAAGAGACCCAGTACTTC.